The clone carrying this T cell receptor (beta chain) appeared a single time. Other DNA sequences in the sample encode the same CDR3. Sequencing used immunoSEQ multiplex PCR; TCRdb keeps in-frame clones, though not all of them. The table lists some 140,000 clones, 90% to 95% of them singletons, with roughly 7.1% in the top ten. The data originate from a study of T cell responses to AZD1222 COVID-19 vaccine. This CDR3 region has 14 residues. Trimming took off 5 bases at V and 6 bases at J, with 11 bases between the two ends. The V gene's germline CDR1 is LNHDA and CDR2 SQIVND (reference sequence). The sequenced sample was peripheral blood, obtained 28 days after the second AZD1222 dose. The receptor was isolated from an adult who received the AZD1222 COVID-19 vaccine. The chain combines TRBV19 with TRBJ1-6; no clear D gene. CDR3 bases: TGTGCCAGTAGTGCGACGGGCGGTAATTCACCCCTCCACTTT. Translating it yields CASSATGGNSPLHF.